This T cell receptor (beta chain) is drawn from a study of blood T cell repertoires in COVID-19. The CDR3 runs to 14 residues. Germline V gene sequence: CDR1 MNHNS, CDR2 SASEGT. Trimming at V came to 2 bases and at J to 6 bases, leaving 6 bases not matched to a gene. Here immunoSEQ multiplex PCR was the method, and the copy in TCRdb shows in-frame clones only, minus some. This table has 250,000 or so clones, 88% appearing once. The chain is built from TRBV6-1 and TRBJ1-1; 7 bases align to TRBD1. This clonotype was sampled from a woman aged 30 to 39 who had been exposed to COVID-19. Sequencing was done on a sample of PBMCs or T cells enriched from blood (not recorded which). The CDR3 DNA follows: TGTGCCAGCAGTGAACGGAGACAGGGCGCTGAAGCTTTCTTT. Translated, it gives CASSERRQGAEAFF.